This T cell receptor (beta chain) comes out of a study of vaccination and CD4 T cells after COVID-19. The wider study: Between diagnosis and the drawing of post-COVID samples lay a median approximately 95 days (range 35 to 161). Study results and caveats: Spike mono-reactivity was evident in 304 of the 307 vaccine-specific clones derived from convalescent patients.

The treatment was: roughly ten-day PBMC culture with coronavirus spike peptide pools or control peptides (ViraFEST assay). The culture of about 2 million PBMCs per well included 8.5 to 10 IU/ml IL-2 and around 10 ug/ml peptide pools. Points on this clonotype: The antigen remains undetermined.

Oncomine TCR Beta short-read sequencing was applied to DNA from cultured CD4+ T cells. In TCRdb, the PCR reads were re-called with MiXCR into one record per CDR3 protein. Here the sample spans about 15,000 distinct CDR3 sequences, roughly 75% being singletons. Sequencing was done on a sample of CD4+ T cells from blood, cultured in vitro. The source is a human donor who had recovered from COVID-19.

Here the CDR3 reads CASSLRTGRNTEAFF. The CDR3 coding sequence is TGTGCCAGCAGCCTAAGAACAGGGAGGAACACTGAAGCTTTCTTT. The chain joins TRBV11-2 to TRBJ1-1, with TRBD1 as a possible D gene (6 bases). The length of the CDR3 is 15 residues. V lost 5 bases and J lost 1, with 14 bases in between. Germline V CDR1 and CDR2: SGHAT, FQNNGV.